This T cell receptor (beta chain) was documented in a study of T and B cells in COVID-19 patients. Study overall: In the active-infection cohort, nine tenths of the roughly 20 patients had comorbidities linked to unfavorable COVID-19 outcome. Findings and limits, study-wide: There were 2,331 TCR clusters exclusive to the recovered cohort, some 30 with low generation probability.

Remarks on this clonotype: Antigen specificity is unknown.

The CDR3 loop spans 15 amino acids. Germline trimming cut 0 bases from V and 2 bases from J; bases unmatched to any gene: 3. Germline CDR1 and CDR2: LGHNA and YSLEER. From blood, roughly 250-550 ng of genomic DNA served as TRB template. BIOMED2 TRB-A/B primer pools were used in multiplex TRB PCR. TCRdb itself ran the multiplex PCR reads through MiXCR, one entry per CDR3 protein. The table has 15,000 or so distinct CDR3 sequences, 25% to 35% seen once; the top ten hold 4% to 5.5%. This TCR came from a human donor who had recovered from COVID-19. This sequence joins TRBV4-3 and TRBJ1-2, with 7 bases matching TRBD1. The specimen sequenced was blood. As DNA, the CDR3 is TGCGCCAGCAGCCAAGAAACAGGGGCCAACTATGGCTACACCTTC. Translation: CASSQETGANYGYTF.